Reported below is one T cell receptor beta chain. Its antigen remains unidentified. Base qualities are not recorded, but no much larger clone differs from it by a single base. The germline V gene supplies CDR1 MNHEY and CDR2 SVGAGI. The cysteine opens and the phenylalanine closes a CDR3 of 14 amino acids. Only the CDR3 DNA stays, 42 bases, in frame from base 1. The V and J ends are trimmed by 0 bases and 8 bases, leaving 13 bases between them. Receptor libraries were prepared by RT-PCR. Sequencing was performed on an Illumina HiSeq 2500. The raw public data were reprocessed by TCRdb itself: fastp quality trimming at Q25, MiXCR clonotype calling, in-frame beta chains only. Entries are consolidated by CDR3 protein sequence, retaining the most common genes and DNA. The sample table shows 500,000 to 750,000 distinct CDR3 sequences, and 12% to 15% are seen once. The leading ten clones occupy roughly 11% of the sample.

These data come from a study of response to subunit inactivated influenza vaccine (dated by TCRdb to 2016 to 2019). Background for the entire study: Deep quantitative profiling of the T cell receptor repertoire was used in the study to follow responses to a trivalent subunit inactivated influenza vaccine. Broader findings and caveats from the paper: The authors suggested that each seasonal influenza vaccination may recruit only a limited number of new T cells.

The origin of this receptor is a man between 45 and 60 years old who received an inactivated influenza vaccine. Donor details come from another sample of the same person, matched by shared clones. Material: PBMCs from blood, obtained about 13 days after vaccination. The V and J genes are TRBV6-5 and TRBJ1-2, with the D segment identity uncertain. The CDR3 here reads CASSYSNGRLGYTF. The sequence in DNA is TGTGCCAGCAGTTACTCTAACGGACGTCTGGGCTACACCTTC.